These 14 T cell receptor beta chains were sequenced from one sample in a study of blood T cell repertoires in COVID-19. Sequencing was performed with immunoSEQ multiplex PCR; in TCRdb, only in-frame clones are kept and a portion is missing. The sample contains roughly 200,000 clones, approximately 81% of which appear only once. Source material: peripheral blood. All receptors derive from a woman of 80 years or more with acute or convalescent COVID-19.

Comment on this clone: The same CDR3 arises from other DNA sequences in this sample as well. This chain links TRBV24-1 with TRBJ2-1; TRBD2 agrees at 12 bases. J was trimmed by 7 bases and V by 0 bases; bases with no gene match: 6. Germline CDR1 KGHDR, CDR2 SFDVKD. CDR3 length equals 17 residues. Here the CDR3 reads CATSDLGGLAGRNEQFF. CDR3 DNA: TGTGCCACCAGTGATTTGGGCGGACTAGCGGGACGGAATGAGCAGTTCTTC.

The rearrangement links TRBV6-5 to TRBJ1-2, with a possible D match to TRBD1 (6 bases). The length of the CDR3 is 14 residues. Deletions cut 6 bases from V and 7 bases from J, with 18 bases between. Germline V gene data show CDR1 as MNHEY and CDR2 as SVGAGI. CDR3 in DNA: TGTGCCAGCAGCGGCTTTGGGGGCCTGGGTGGCTACACCTTC. It is translated as CASSGFGGLGGYTF.

The rearrangement uses TRBV27 and TRBJ1-1; D is possibly TRBD1 (5 bases). The CDR3 sequence is 13 residues long. CDR1 is MNHEY and CDR2 is SMNVEV in the germline V gene (reference sequence). The V end was cut by 3 bases, the J end by 5 bases, with 10 bases between. CDR3 coding DNA: TGTGCCAGCAGTTTCAGGGCTACGACTGAAGCTTTCTTT. Its protein product is CASSFRATTEAFF.

The chain has TRBV2 and TRBJ1-1, with 8 bases fitting TRBD1. The CDR3 is made up of 14 amino acids. With V trimmed by 2 bases and J by 5 bases, 4 bases remained unmatched. CDR1 is SNHLY and CDR2 is FYNNEI in the germline V gene. CDR3 loop: CASSEQGARTEAFF. DNA of the CDR3: TGTGCCAGCAGTGAACAGGGGGCCCGGACTGAAGCTTTCTTT.

The chain carries TRBV18 and TRBJ2-5; D remains ambiguous. The CDR3 loop spans 15 amino acids. Germline values: CDR1 KGHSH, CDR2 LQKENI. V was cut by 2 bases and J by 1 base, with 11 bases left in between. The CDR3 reads CASSPSATPQETQYF. In DNA form, the CDR3 reads TGTGCCAGCTCACCATCGGCGACACCCCAAGAGACCCAGTACTTC.

This clone was seen just once. The gene calls are TRBV7-2 and TRBJ2-5, with D possibly matching TRBD1 (5 bases). CDR3 length equals 15 residues. In germline, CDR1 is SGHTA, CDR2 FQGNSA. V was shortened by 2 bases and J by 1 base, with 11 bases between the two germline ends. CDR3 in DNA: TGTGCCAGCAGCTTAAGCAGGGCAATCCAAGAGACCCAGTACTTC. It is translated as CASSLSRAIQETQYF.

The chain uses TRBV18 and TRBJ1-2; no reliable D call. CDR1 is KGHSH and CDR2 is LQKENI in the germline V gene. V shed 2 bases and J shed 0 bases, with 7 bases lying between them. The CDR3 spans 14 residues. The CDR3 loop is CASSPGRTNYGYTF. The CDR3 DNA follows: TGTGCCAGCTCACCAGGCAGAACTAACTATGGCTACACCTTC.

The chain links TRBV4-1 to TRBJ2-7; 10 nucleotides match TRBD2. Trimming at V came to 4 bases and at J to 2 bases, leaving 8 bases not matched to a gene. Germline V gives CDR1 MGHRA, CDR2 YSYEKL. The CDR3 runs to 16 residues. Written as DNA, the CDR3 is TGCGCCAGCAGCCGTCTAGCGGGAGTAGGGGCCTACGAGCAGTACTTC. It is translated as CASSRLAGVGAYEQYF.

Worth noting for this clone: Additional DNA sequences in this sample encode the identical CDR3. This sequence joins TRBV3-1 (or the pseudogene TRBV3-2) and TRBJ2-5, with 7 positions matching TRBD2. CDR1 LGHDT and CDR2 YNNKEL come from the germline V gene (reference sequence). The CDR3 runs to 13 residues. J gave up 5 bases and V 4 bases, and 4 bases lay outside the gene matches. The CDR3, as DNA: TGTGCCAGCAGCCGGCTGGGGGGGGAGACCCAGTACTTC. It is translated as CASSRLGGETQYF.

The genes are TRBV3-1 (or the pseudogene TRBV3-2) and TRBJ2-7; possibly TRBD2 for D (5 bases). The germline CDR1 and CDR2 sequences are LGHDT and YNNKEL (reference sequence). This CDR3 is built from 14 residues. Trimming stripped 2 bases from V and 5 bases from J, with 13 bases between. CDR3 region: CASSQQLVSDEQYF. CDR3 nucleotides: TGTGCCAGCAGCCAACAACTAGTCTCGGACGAGCAGTACTTC.

V usage is TRBV15 and J usage is TRBJ1-1; D remains ambiguous. V was clipped by 5 bases and J by 4 bases, with 20 bases between them. CDR3 length equals 16 residues. CDR1 and CDR2 (germline): LNHNV, YYDKDF (reference sequence). The chain's CDR3 is CATSPSYQSYRTEAFF. For the CDR3, the DNA is TGTGCCACCAGCCCTTCCTACCAAAGTTACCGCACTGAAGCTTTCTTT.

This chain uses TRBV18 with TRBJ2-3; 7 bases agree with TRBD2. Germline V gene data show CDR1 as KGHSH and CDR2 as LQKENI. Trimming removed 3 bases from V and 4 bases from J; junction bases left unmatched: 4. The CDR3 totals 14 residues. This CDR3 reads CASSPARGADTQYF. Written as DNA, the CDR3 is TGTGCCAGCTCACCGGCACGGGGGGCAGATACGCAGTATTTT.

The chain combines TRBV20-1 with TRBJ2-1; D gene unclear. The CDR3 sequence is 11 residues long. Germline V lookup: CDR1 DFQATT, CDR2 SNEGSKA (reference sequence). Trimming left V 3 bases short and J 12 bases short, with 12 bases between. CDR3 residues: CSASAPPVQFF. CDR3 coding DNA: TGCAGTGCTAGTGCCCCTCCGGTGCAGTTCTTC.

The chain couples TRBV7-6 to TRBJ2-3, with 9 bases identical to TRBD1. CDR3 length: 16 amino acids. Trimming at V came to 9 bases and at J to 2 bases, leaving 12 bases not matched to a gene. Germline V gene sequence: CDR1 SGHVS, CDR2 FNYEAQ. CDR3 protein: CASISKDRGFTDTQYF. CDR3 nucleotide sequence: TGTGCCAGTATTTCGAAGGACAGGGGCTTCACAGATACGCAGTATTTT. The variable domain in full, completed from reference TRBV7-6 and TRBJ2-3, reads GAGVSQSPRYKVTKRGQDVALRCDPISGHVSLYWYRQALGQGPEFLTYFNYEAQQDKSGLPNDRFSAERPEGSISTLTIQRTEQRDSAMYRCASISKDRGFTDTQYFGPGTRLTVL.